The 9 T cell receptor beta chains reported below all come from one sample, sequenced in a study of control samples from healthy donors and cancer patients. TCRdb's table, derived via immunoSEQ multiplex PCR, lists solely in-frame clones and lacks some. The sample carries around 130,000 clones, roughly 91% recorded once. The sequenced sample consisted of PBMCs. The receptors come from a man aged 45 to 65 with head and neck cancer.

The V gene is TRBV5-1, the J gene TRBJ2-1, with D perhaps matching TRBD1 or TRBD2 (5 bases each). V was trimmed by 2 bases and J by 4 bases, leaving 7 bases between them. The CDR3 length is 13 residues. The germline gives CDR1 SGHRS, CDR2 YFSETQ. In DNA, the CDR3 is TGCGCCAGCAGCTTTGGGGGTTACAATGAGCAGTTCTTC. As protein: CASSFGGYNEQFF.

V gene TRBV27 combines with J gene TRBJ2-7; D remains unclear. This CDR3 comprises 17 residues. Per the germline V gene, CDR1 is MNHEY and CDR2 is SMNVEV (reference sequence). Trimming stripped 0 bases from V and 4 bases from J, with 19 bases between. The CDR3 spells CASSLSQSEGDPYEQYF. The CDR3 DNA sequence: TGTGCCAGCAGTTTATCGCAATCGGAAGGAGATCCTTACGAGCAGTACTTC.

This clone appeared a few times. The chain is built from TRBV7-2 and TRBJ2-7; perhaps TRBD1 as D (5 bases). The CDR3 runs 14 residues. Deletions cut 4 bases from V and 1 base from J, with 11 bases between. Per germline, CDR1 SGHTA and CDR2 FQGNSA. The CDR3 here is CASSSGHRSYEQYF. The CDR3 DNA is TGTGCCAGCAGCTCCGGACACCGTTCCTACGAGCAGTACTTC. The whole variable domain, remainder taken from reference TRBV7-2 and TRBJ2-7, is GAGVSQSPSNKVTEKGKDVELRCDPISGHTALYWYRQSLGQGLEFLIYFQGNSAPDKSGLPSDRFSAERTGGSVSTLTIQRTQQEDSAVYLCASSSGHRSYEQYFGPGTRLTVT.

V is TRBV28 and J is TRBJ2-7, with D tentatively TRBD1 (6 bases). CDR1 and CDR2 from the germline V gene are MDHEN and SYDVKM. V dropped 5 bases and J dropped 6 bases, with 17 bases sitting between them. This CDR3 comprises 14 residues. CDR3 amino acids: CASSRPGHTPEQYF. For the CDR3, the DNA is TGTGCCAGCAGTCGTCCGGGACACACTCCCGAGCAGTACTTC.

The V and J genes are TRBV4-1 and TRBJ1-3; D is possibly TRBD1 (6 bases). The germline V gene has CDR1 MGHRA and CDR2 YSYEKL. The CDR3 has 16 residues. Trimming removed 2 bases from V and 0 bases from J, with 11 bases in between. The CDR3: CASSQLTGLSGNTIYF. The CDR3 DNA is TGCGCCAGCAGCCAACTGACAGGCCTCTCTGGAAACACCATATATTTT.

The rearrangement links TRBV24-1 to TRBJ2-2; no definite D call. V lost 6 bases, J lost 4 bases, and 2 bases lay in between. The CDR3 runs to 11 residues. Germline CDR1 reads KGHDR; CDR2 reads SFDVKD. This CDR3 reads CATSSTGELFF. The CDR3 nucleotides are TGTGCCACCAGTTCCACCGGGGAGCTGTTTTTT.

The gene calls are TRBV7-2 and TRBJ2-2; D is unclear. Between the trimmed V and J ends, which lost 1 base and 3 bases, there was a span of 15 bases. This CDR3 is 17 amino acids long. Germline CDR1 is SGHTA and CDR2 is FQGNSA. The CDR3 DNA is TGTGCCAGCAGCTTAGGCTTGTCTAGTGTAGACACCGGGGAGCTGTTTTTT. Protein sequence: CASSLGLSSVDTGELFF. The full variable domain, completed using reference TRBV7-2 and TRBJ2-2, is GAGVSQSPSNKVTEKGKDVELRCDPISGHTALYWYRQSLGQGLEFLIYFQGNSAPDKSGLPSDRFSAERTGGSVSTLTIQRTQQEDSAVYLCASSLGLSSVDTGELFFGEGSRLTVL.

The gene calls are TRBV7-9 and TRBJ2-5; D is ambiguous. In germline, CDR1 is SEHNR, CDR2 FQNEAQ (reference sequence). V lost 0 bases and J lost 5, with 4 bases in between. The CDR3 extends over 12 amino acids. The CDR3 loop is CASSLALETQYF. The DNA of the CDR3 is TGTGCCAGCAGCTTAGCGCTGGAGACCCAGTACTTC.

Turning to this clone: A much larger clone lies one base from this, so it may be a read error. The V call is TRBV6-5, the J call TRBJ2-2; D is ambiguous. Germline lookup yields CDR1 MNHEY and CDR2 SVGAGI. V lost 2 bases and J 2 bases, leaving 0 bases between the germline ends. The CDR3 runs to 12 residues. The CDR3 loop is CASSYNTGELFF. In nucleotides, the CDR3 is TGTGCCAGCAGTTACAACACCGGGGAGCTGTTTTTT.